This T cell receptor beta chain emerged from a study of cytomegalovirus exposure and HLA in healthy donors. Background on the study: The 500 to 750 first-cohort repertoires and the roughly 120 validation repertoires shared the same platform, a later analysis reported.

The donors were part of the roughly 130-subject validation cohort, which stood apart from the 666-subject first cohort. Measured with immunoSEQ multiplex PCR; TCRdb has only the in-frame clones, and not every one. The table has around 70,000 clones, 94% seen once; the top ten hold about 1.6%. General study points: CMV antigen specificity of a few CMV-associated chains was confirmed in vitro. Many donors shared some public TCRs, even though most TCR sequences were rare.

Remarks on this clone: The antigen is undetermined.

The CDR3 spans 13 residues. The chain carries TRBV21-1 and TRBJ2-7; the D call TRBD1 from the table was never checked on the DNA. TRBV21-1 is a recognized pseudogene. This receptor was identified in a young man in good health and CMV-seropositive. Sequenced sample: PBMCs. The CDR3 DNA reads as TGTGCCAGCAGCAAAGGGGACAGCTACGAGCAGTACTTC. As protein: CASSKGDSYEQYF.